The 14 T cell receptor beta chains given below trace back to one sample, sequenced in a study of blood T cells in healthy people across ages (dated by TCRdb to 2013 to 2016). The method was 5' RACE. The sequencer was an Illumina HiSeq 2500. A second about 7 to 12 cycle PCR used a sample-barcoded 5' primer and a J-beta primer mix. TCRdb handled the public reads itself, with Q25 trimming in fastp and clone calling in MiXCR, and kept productive beta chains. Rows merge per CDR3 protein into single entries with the most common DNA and genes. This sample has about 1.8 million distinct CDR3 sequences in its table, and 49% of those were observed once. The leading ten clones occupy roughly 2.1% of the sample. Specimen: blood. The receptors derive from a woman aged 40 to 49 in good health.

This clonotype is a singleton in its sample. The rearrangement links TRBV5-1 to TRBJ2-3; D is possibly TRBD2 (6 bases). CDR3 size: 16 residues. With 1 base removed from V and 4 bases from J, the gap between germline ends came to 16 bases. CDR1 is SGHRS and CDR2 is YFSETQ in the germline V gene. The DNA for the CDR3 is TGCGCCAGCAGCTTGTCCACTAGCCCCCTCGCAGATACGCAGTATTTT. Translated, it gives CASSLSTSPLADTQYF.

The chain is built from TRBV2 and TRBJ2-4, with 8 positions matching TRBD1. This CDR3 spans 15 amino acids. V lost 0 bases to trimming and J lost 3 bases; unmatched junction nucleotides: 1. Per the germline V gene, CDR1 is SNHLY and CDR2 is FYNNEI. Written as DNA, the CDR3 is TGTGCCAGCAGTGAAGCCGGGACAGGCAAAAACATTCAGTACTTC. This encodes CASSEAGTGKNIQYF.

This chain links TRBV3-1 with TRBJ2-3; 13 bases line up with TRBD2. This CDR3 comprises 16 residues. The germline V gene has CDR1 LGHDT and CDR2 YNNKEL (reference sequence). V shed 4 bases, J shed 7 bases, and the junction held 8 bases outside the gene matches. Here the CDR3 reads CASSPPTSGGSNTQYF. The CDR3 region has the DNA TGTGCCAGCAGCCCTCCGACTAGCGGGGGGTCGAATACGCAGTATTTT.

The rearrangement uses TRBV20-1 and TRBJ2-1; D not certain. Germline lookup yields CDR1 DFQATT and CDR2 SNEGSKA (reference sequence). The CDR3 covers 13 residues. The V and J ends lost 3 bases and 7 bases respectively, with 13 bases between them. The CDR3 DNA sequence: TGCAGTGCTAGGCCGGTGACTTTGAATGAGCAGTTCTTC. Translated: CSARPVTLNEQFF.

This rearrangement joins TRBV20-1 to TRBJ1-5; tentatively, D is TRBD1 (5 bases). Trimming left V 7 bases short and J 0 bases short, with 13 bases between. Germline V lookup: CDR1 DFQATT, CDR2 SNEGSKA (reference sequence). The CDR3 extends over 14 amino acids. The CDR3 region has the DNA TGCAGTGTGGGGGAGCGAGATAGCAATCAGCCCCAGCATTTT. This encodes CSVGERDSNQPQHF.

The chain links TRBV7-2 to TRBJ2-3; possibly TRBD1 or TRBD2 for D (5 bases each). V lost 5 bases, J lost 7 bases, and 16 bases lay in between. The CDR3 loop spans 14 amino acids. Germline V gene lookup returns CDR1 SGHTA and CDR2 FQGNSA. CDR3 DNA sequence: TGTGCCAGCAGCCAGATACGGGGCGAGAATACGCAGTATTTT. This translates into CASSQIRGENTQYF. Based on the CDR3 plus reference TRBV7-2 and TRBJ2-3, the full variable domain is GAGVSQSPSNKVTEKGKDVELRCDPISGHTALYWYRQSLGQGLEFLIYFQGNSAPDKSGLPSDRFSAERTGGSVSTLTIQRTQQEDSAVYLCASSQIRGENTQYFGPGTRLTVL.

The chain couples TRBV7-3 to TRBJ2-1; a possible D gene is TRBD1 (6 bases). V was trimmed by 8 bases and J by 10 bases, leaving 18 bases between them. CDR1 is SGHTA and CDR2 is FQGTGA in the germline V gene. There are 13 residues in the CDR3. CDR3 sequence (DNA): TGTGCCAGCGGCGAACAAGGGGGTGGGGAGCAGTTCTTC. It is translated as CASGEQGGGEQFF.

This clonotype was recorded a few times. The chain has TRBV6-5 and TRBJ2-7; a possible D gene is TRBD1 (6 bases). The germline V gene has CDR1 MNHEY and CDR2 SVGAGI. The CDR3 has 14 residues. V was cut by 2 bases and J by 6 bases, with 14 bases left in between. CDR3 DNA: TGTGCCAGCAGTTACGGACAGTTATCGTCCGAGCAGTACTTC. Its protein is CASSYGQLSSEQYF.

This clonotype has more than one count but fewer than ten. This rearrangement joins TRBV29-1 to TRBJ2-7, with 7 nucleotides matching TRBD1. Germline V lookup: CDR1 SQVTM, CDR2 ANQGSEA. The junction had 8 bases not matched to a gene; V was cut back by 6 bases and J by 0 bases. The CDR3 length is 14 residues. CDR3 nucleotides: TGCAGCGTGGTAGACAGGGCGAGCTCCTACGAGCAGTACTTC. Protein sequence: CSVVDRASSYEQYF.

J is TRBJ2-3 and V is TRBV18; 7 positions match TRBD1. Trimming took 6 bases from V and 1 from J; bases not matched to a gene: 7. This CDR3 is built from 15 residues. The germline V gene has CDR1 KGHSH and CDR2 LQKENI. DNA of the CDR3: TGTGCCAGCTCCCAGATTGGACAGGGCACAGATACGCAGTATTTT. As protein: CASSQIGQGTDTQYF.

This clonotype was found a few times. The chain carries TRBV5-1 and TRBJ2-1, with D perhaps matching TRBD1 or TRBD2 (5 bases each). CDR1 and CDR2 (germline): SGHRS, YFSETQ. The CDR3 consists of 15 residues. Trimming removed 0 bases at V and 8 bases at J, with 15 bases between. The CDR3 nucleotides are TGCGCCAGCAGCTTGGAAGGGACGTTTAGGGATGAGCAGTTCTTC. The encoded protein is CASSLEGTFRDEQFF. Supplemented by reference TRBV5-1 and TRBJ2-1, the full variable domain reads KAGVTQTPRYLIKTRGQQVTLSCSPISGHRSVSWYQQTPGQGLQFLFEYFSETQRNKGNFPGRFSGRQFSNSRSEMNVSTLELGDSALYLCASSLEGTFRDEQFFGPGTRLTVL.

The CDR3 loop is CASSVVGTGEQFF. The CDR3 DNA sequence: TGTGCCAGCAGCGTAGTGGGGACAGGGGAGCAGTTCTTC. The rearrangement uses TRBV9 and TRBJ2-1, with 9 positions matching TRBD1. The CDR3 spans 13 residues. Germline assignment: CDR1 SGDLS and CDR2 YYNGEE. Unmatched junction bases numbered 2, after V lost 0 bases and J lost 10 bases.

This clonotype was counted many times. The chain carries TRBV4-3 and TRBJ2-7, with no clear D. CDR3 size: 15 residues. Germline V gene lookup returns CDR1 LGHNA and CDR2 YSLEER. Between the trimmed V and J ends, which lost 0 bases and 6 bases, there was a span of 15 bases. The CDR3 DNA reads TGCGCCAGCAGCCAAGATGTAGGTAGCTGGGCCGAGCAGTACTTC. Protein product: CASSQDVGSWAEQYF.

This clonotype was counted between two and nine times. The chain uses TRBV20-1 and TRBJ2-1; 8 bases match TRBD1. J was trimmed by 10 bases and V by 1 base; bases with no gene match: 9. CDR3 length: 14 residues. Germline CDR1 is DFQATT and CDR2 is SNEGSKA (reference sequence). CDR3 region: CSARVDRVSREQFF. The CDR3 DNA follows: TGCAGTGCTAGAGTGGACAGGGTATCGCGGGAGCAGTTCTTC.